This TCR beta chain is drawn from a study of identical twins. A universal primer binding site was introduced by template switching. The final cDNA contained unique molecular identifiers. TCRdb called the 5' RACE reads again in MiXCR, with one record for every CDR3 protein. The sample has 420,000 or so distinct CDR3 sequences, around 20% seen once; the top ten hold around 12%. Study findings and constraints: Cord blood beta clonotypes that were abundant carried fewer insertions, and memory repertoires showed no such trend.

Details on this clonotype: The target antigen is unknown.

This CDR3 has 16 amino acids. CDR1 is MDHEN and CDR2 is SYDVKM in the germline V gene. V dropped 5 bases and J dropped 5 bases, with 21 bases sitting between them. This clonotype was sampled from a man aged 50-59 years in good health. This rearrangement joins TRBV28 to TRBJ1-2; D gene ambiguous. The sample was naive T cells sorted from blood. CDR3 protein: CASSISPRGGVYGYTF. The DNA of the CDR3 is TGTGCCAGCAGTATATCCCCCCGGGGAGGAGTGTATGGCTACACCTTC.